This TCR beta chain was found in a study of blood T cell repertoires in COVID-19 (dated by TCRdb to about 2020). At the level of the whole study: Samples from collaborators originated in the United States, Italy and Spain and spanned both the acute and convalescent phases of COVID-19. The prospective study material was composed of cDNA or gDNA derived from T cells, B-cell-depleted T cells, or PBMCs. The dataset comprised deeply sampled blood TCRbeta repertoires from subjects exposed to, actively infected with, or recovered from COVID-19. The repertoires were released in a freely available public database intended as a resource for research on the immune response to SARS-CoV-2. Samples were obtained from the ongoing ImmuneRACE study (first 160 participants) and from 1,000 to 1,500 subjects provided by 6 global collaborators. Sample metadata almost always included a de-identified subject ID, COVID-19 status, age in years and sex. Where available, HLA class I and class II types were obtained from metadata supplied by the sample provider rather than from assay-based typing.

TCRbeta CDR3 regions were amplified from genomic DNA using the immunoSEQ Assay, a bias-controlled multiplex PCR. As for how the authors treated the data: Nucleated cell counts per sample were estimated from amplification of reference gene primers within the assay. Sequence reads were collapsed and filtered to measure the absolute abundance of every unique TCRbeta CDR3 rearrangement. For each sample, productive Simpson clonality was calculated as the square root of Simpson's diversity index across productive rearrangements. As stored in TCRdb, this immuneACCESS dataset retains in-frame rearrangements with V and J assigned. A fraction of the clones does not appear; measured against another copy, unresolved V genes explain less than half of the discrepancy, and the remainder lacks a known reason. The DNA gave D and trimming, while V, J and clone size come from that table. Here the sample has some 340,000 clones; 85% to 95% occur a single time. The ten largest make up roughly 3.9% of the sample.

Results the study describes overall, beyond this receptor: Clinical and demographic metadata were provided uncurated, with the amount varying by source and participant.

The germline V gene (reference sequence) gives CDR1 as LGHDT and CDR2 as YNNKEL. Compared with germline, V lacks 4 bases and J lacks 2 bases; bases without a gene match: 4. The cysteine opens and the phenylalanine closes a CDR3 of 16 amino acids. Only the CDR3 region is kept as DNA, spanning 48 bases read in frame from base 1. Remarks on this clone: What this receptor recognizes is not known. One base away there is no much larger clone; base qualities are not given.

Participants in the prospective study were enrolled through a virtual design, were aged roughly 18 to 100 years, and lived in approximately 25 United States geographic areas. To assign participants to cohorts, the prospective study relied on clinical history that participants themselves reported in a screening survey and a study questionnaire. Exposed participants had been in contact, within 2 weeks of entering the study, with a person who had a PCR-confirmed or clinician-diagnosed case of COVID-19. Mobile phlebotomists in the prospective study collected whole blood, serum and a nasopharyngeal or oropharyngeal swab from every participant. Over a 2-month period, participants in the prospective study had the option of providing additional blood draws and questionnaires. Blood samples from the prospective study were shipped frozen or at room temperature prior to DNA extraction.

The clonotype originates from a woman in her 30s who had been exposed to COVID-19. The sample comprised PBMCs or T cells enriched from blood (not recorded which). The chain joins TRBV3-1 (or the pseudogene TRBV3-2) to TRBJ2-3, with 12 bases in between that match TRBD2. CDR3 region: CASSLLAGGPTDTQYF. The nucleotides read TGTGCCAGCAGCCTTCTAGCGGGGGGGCCCACAGATACGCAGTATTTT.